This T cell receptor beta chain was profiled in a study of blood T cell repertoires in COVID-19 (TCRdb year 2020). General notes on the study: Samples covering the acute and convalescent phases of COVID-19 were provided by collaborators in the United States, Italy and Spain. The material from the prospective study consisted of cDNA or gDNA derived from T cells, B-cell-depleted T cells, or PBMCs. The dataset comprised deeply sampled blood TCRbeta repertoires from subjects exposed to, actively infected with, or recovered from COVID-19. The repertoires were made available in a free public database intended to serve as a resource for research on the immune response to SARS-CoV-2. Samples came from the ongoing ImmuneRACE study (first 160 participants) plus 1,254 subjects from 6 global collaborators. Sample metadata almost always included a de-identified subject ID, COVID-19 status, age in years and sex. Where available, HLA class I and class II types were taken from metadata supplied by the sample provider and were not determined by assay-based typing.

Beyond this particular receptor, the publication reports: Clinical and demographic metadata were provided uncurated, with the amount varying by source and participant.

Measured from the cysteine to the phenylalanine, the CDR3 is 13 residues long. Only the CDR3 region is kept as DNA, spanning 39 bases read in frame from base 1. The germline V gene sets CDR1 to SGHRS and CDR2 to YFSETQ. V and J lose 1 base and 7 bases, and a span of 11 bases separates them. As to this clone: What this receptor recognizes is not known. One base away there is no much larger clone; base qualities are not given.

In the prospective study, participants were about 18 to 89 years old, resided in fewer than 25 geographic areas of the United States, and were enrolled through a virtual design. In the prospective study, participants were assigned to cohorts based on the clinical history participants reported in a screening survey and a study questionnaire. ImmuneRACE Cohort 3 recovered participants were defined by two consecutive negative NP/OP PCR tests, healthcare professional clearance, or symptom resolution. In the prospective study, whole blood, serum and a nasopharyngeal or oropharyngeal swab were collected from each participant by mobile phlebotomists. Prospective study participants could optionally give additional blood draws and questionnaires over an approximately 2-month period. Before DNA extraction, prospective study blood samples were shipped either frozen or at room temperature. TCRbeta CDR3 regions were amplified from genomic DNA using the immunoSEQ Assay, a bias-controlled multiplex PCR. Regarding the original processing steps: Within the assay, amplification of reference gene primers was used to estimate how many nucleated cells each sample contained. To quantify the absolute abundance of each unique TCRbeta CDR3 rearrangement, sequence reads were collapsed and filtered. For each sample, productive Simpson clonality was calculated as the square root of Simpson's diversity index over productive rearrangements. Held by TCRdb, this immuneACCESS table contains in-frame sequences only and omits some clones. Under half of the omission traces to an unresolved V gene where checked; the cause of the rest is unknown. The DNA gave D and trimming, while V, J and clone size come from that table. The sample profile shows around 170,000 clones; around 88% of them were found once. Roughly 8.7% of the sample is in the top ten clones.

The TCR was taken from a woman under 40 who had recovered from COVID-19. Sequenced: PBMCs or T cells enriched from blood (not recorded which). The chain is encoded by TRBV5-1 joined to TRBJ2-5; there is no confident call for the D gene. The CDR3 here reads CASSLKSYWTQYF. The nucleotide sequence is TGCGCCAGCAGCTTGAAATCGTATTGGACCCAGTACTTC.